These 30 T cell receptor beta chains were sequenced from one sample in a study of T-cell memory formation after mild COVID-19 listed by TCRdb under 2021. Libraries came from 5' RACE. Reads for this sample came from an Illumina NovaSeq 6000. TCRdb passed the public sequencing reads through fastp at Q25 and MiXCR, retaining productive beta sequences. Identical CDR3 proteins give one entry, which carries the most common genes and DNA. The sample table records 350,000 to 400,000 distinct CDR3 sequences; 14% of these occur just once. The top ten clones comprise 22% of the sample. What was sequenced was PBMCs or a T cell subset sorted from them (not recorded which). The receptors were sampled from a young man who had mild COVID-19 (a few samples of this study predate the infection). The sample titles of this study are shuffled in the database, so cell type and time point are left out; the donor was told from shared clones.

This clonotype occurred many times. The chain joins TRBV10-1 to TRBJ2-6; D uncertain. The length of the CDR3 is 16 residues. Germline CDR1 reads WNHNN; CDR2 reads SYGVQD (reference sequence). V lost 6 bases to trimming and J lost 2 bases, with 14 bases between them. CDR3 residues: CASSGDFGAGANVLTF. The CDR3, as DNA: TGCGCCAGCAGCGGCGACTTCGGAGCTGGGGCCAACGTCCTGACTTTC.

The chain uses TRBV24-1 and TRBJ2-1; D is unclear. The V end lost 2 bases, the J end lost 7 bases, and 8 bases lay between the germline ends. The length of the CDR3 is 13 residues. Germline V gene lookup returns CDR1 KGHDR and CDR2 SFDVKD. In DNA, the CDR3 is TGTGCCACCAGTGATTACCTCCTTAATGAGCAGTTCTTC. Translation gives CATSDYLLNEQFF.

This rearrangement joins TRBV6-6 to TRBJ1-5; 11 bases match TRBD1. Trimming removed 0 bases from V and 7 bases from J; junction bases left unmatched: 8. This CDR3 has 17 amino acids. The V gene's germline CDR1 is MNHNY and CDR2 SVGAGI (reference sequence). CDR3 sequence: CASSYSVGQGAWQPQHF. Written as DNA, the CDR3 is TGTGCCAGCAGTTACTCTGTCGGACAGGGGGCTTGGCAGCCCCAGCATTTT.

This clonotype was observed many times. The chain is built from TRBV7-2 and TRBJ2-3, with 14 bases matching TRBD2. The germline V gene has CDR1 SGHTA and CDR2 FQGNSA. The CDR3 sequence is 16 residues long. With 3 bases clipped from V and 3 bases from J, the junction kept 2 bases outside the gene matches. For the CDR3, the DNA is TGTGCCAGCAGCTTGACTAGCGGGGGGGTGACAGATACGCAGTATTTT. This translates into CASSLTSGGVTDTQYF. The complete variable domain, with remaining parts taken from reference TRBV7-2 and TRBJ2-3, reads GAGVSQSPSNKVTEKGKDVELRCDPISGHTALYWYRQSLGQGLEFLIYFQGNSAPDKSGLPSDRFSAERTGGSVSTLTIQRTQQEDSAVYLCASSLTSGGVTDTQYFGPGTRLTVL.

This clonotype was counted between two and nine times. The rearrangement links TRBV5-1 to TRBJ2-1; 8 bases match TRBD2. Trimming took 6 bases from V and 7 from J; bases not matched to a gene: 12. The CDR3 is made up of 15 amino acids. The germline gives CDR1 SGHRS, CDR2 YFSETQ. CDR3 residues: CASTGGGVAGNEQFF. The CDR3 bases are TGCGCCAGCACCGGGGGAGGAGTAGCGGGAAATGAGCAGTTCTTC.

This clonotype was observed a handful of times. J is TRBJ1-6 and V is TRBV5-1; D is possibly TRBD1 (5 bases). The CDR3 length is 16 residues. Germline CDR1 and CDR2: SGHRS and YFSETQ. Trimming pared 0 bases from V and 4 bases from J, leaving 11 bases between. This chain's CDR3 is CASSLEAREYNSPLHF. Here the CDR3 DNA reads TGCGCCAGCAGCTTGGAGGCCAGGGAATATAATTCACCCCTCCACTTT. Using reference TRBV5-1 and TRBJ1-6 for the parts outside the CDR3, the full variable domain is KAGVTQTPRYLIKTRGQQVTLSCSPISGHRSVSWYQQTPGQGLQFLFEYFSETQRNKGNFPGRFSGRQFSNSRSEMNVSTLELGDSALYLCASSLEAREYNSPLHFGNGTRLTVT.

This clonotype was observed a handful of times. V usage is TRBV6-1 and J usage is TRBJ1-6; D ambiguous. V was shortened by 2 bases and J by 0 bases, with 8 bases between the two germline ends. CDR1 and CDR2 from the germline V gene are MNHNS and SASEGT. The CDR3 has 16 residues. Here the CDR3 DNA reads TGTGCCAGCAGTGAACTATTGAGCTCCTATAATTCACCCCTCCACTTT. Its protein is CASSELLSSYNSPLHF.

The rearrangement joins TRBV30 to TRBJ1-5; D uncertain. The germline CDR1 and CDR2 sequences are GTSNPN and SVGIG (reference sequence). The CDR3 loop spans 13 amino acids. Trimming left V 0 bases short and J 5 bases short, with 8 bases between. The DNA for the CDR3 is TGTGCCTGGAGTGTAACTACCGATCAGCCCCAGCATTTT. This encodes CAWSVTTDQPQHF.

The V and J genes are TRBV5-1 and TRBJ2-2, with unresolved D. Trimming took 2 bases from V and 1 from J, leaving 6 bases between them. CDR1 is SGHRS and CDR2 is YFSETQ in the germline V gene. CDR3 length: 14 residues. CDR3 bases: TGCGCCAGCAGCTTAGTCAAGAACACCGGGGAGCTGTTTTTT. Encoded protein: CASSLVKNTGELFF.

This clonotype was detected a few times. The chain uses TRBV6-2 or TRBV6-3 and TRBJ2-2; weak D call: TRBD1 (5 bases). This CDR3 contains 17 residues. The V end lost 0 bases, the J end lost 0 bases, and 11 bases lay between the germline ends. Germline values: CDR1 MNHEY, CDR2 SVGEGT. CDR3 in amino acids: CASSYSVDSANTGELFF. CDR3 DNA: TGTGCCAGCAGTTACTCGGTCGACAGCGCGAACACCGGGGAGCTGTTTTTT.

The chain combines TRBV28 with TRBJ1-5; D is ambiguous. CDR3 size: 15 residues. The germline V and J ends were trimmed by 0 bases and 8 bases, with 14 bases remaining between them. CDR1 and CDR2 from the germline V gene are MDHEN and SYDVKM. In DNA, the CDR3 is TGTGCCAGCAGTTTATGGCGGGCCGGGGAGAAGCCCCAGCATTTT. Its protein is CASSLWRAGEKPQHF.

This chain connects TRBV20-1 to TRBJ2-1, with 8 bases fitting TRBD1. J gave up 8 bases and V 1 base, and 10 bases lay outside the gene matches. CDR1 and CDR2 from the germline V gene are DFQATT and SNEGSKA (reference sequence). The CDR3 sequence is 15 residues long. The CDR3, as DNA: TGCAGTGCTAGAGTCGTGACAGGGGTGTTCTATGAGCAGTTCTTC. Translation gives CSARVVTGVFYEQFF.

Only a few counts were recorded for this clonotype. This chain uses TRBV20-1 with TRBJ1-5; D unresolved. The V and J ends lost 5 bases and 0 bases respectively, with 14 bases between them. This CDR3 spans 15 amino acids. CDR1 is DFQATT and CDR2 is SNEGSKA in the germline V gene (reference sequence). The CDR3 DNA is TGCAGTGCTGGCGGGTCTTTTTATAGCAATCAGCCCCAGCATTTT. It specifies CSAGGSFYSNQPQHF.

The J gene is TRBJ1-2, the V gene TRBV5-4, with D unresolved. This CDR3 region has 14 residues. Germline V gene sequence: CDR1 SGHNT, CDR2 YYREEE (reference sequence). V shed 4 bases and J shed 4 bases, with 14 bases lying between them. The CDR3, as DNA: TGTGCCAGCAGCCCGGAAGGCAGCGCCTATGGCTACACCTTC. This sequence encodes CASSPEGSAYGYTF.

The chain joins TRBV7-9 to TRBJ1-4; TRBD1 might be the D (6 bases). This CDR3 contains 16 residues. The V end was cut by 5 bases, the J end by 8 bases, with 21 bases between. CDR1 and CDR2 from the germline V gene are SEHNR and FQNEAQ (reference sequence). CDR3 residues: CASSPSPYGGREKLFF. CDR3 DNA sequence: TGTGCCAGCAGCCCGTCGCCCTACGGGGGCCGGGAAAAACTGTTTTTT.

This clonotype was counted only a few times. The chain combines TRBV7-2 with TRBJ2-2; TRBD2 agrees at 7 bases. The CDR3 is 16 residues long. The V and J ends lost 5 bases and 3 bases, in that order; junction bases with no gene match: 9. Germline V gene data show CDR1 as SGHTA and CDR2 as FQGNSA. The CDR3, as DNA: TGTGCCAGCAGCCATGGGCGGGGGACCTACACCGGGGAGCTGTTTTTT. Its protein product is CASSHGRGTYTGELFF.

This clonotype was detected ten times or more. V usage is TRBV11-1 and J usage is TRBJ2-1, with D unclear. V lost 5 bases and J 5 bases, leaving 7 bases between the germline ends. Germline V gives CDR1 SGHAT, CDR2 FQDESV (reference sequence). This CDR3 is 12 amino acids long. The chain's CDR3 is CASSRGDNEQFF. The CDR3 coding sequence is TGTGCCAGCAGCCGAGGAGACAATGAGCAGTTCTTC.

The J gene is TRBJ1-4, the V gene TRBV27; maybe TRBD1 (6 bases). Trimming left V 6 bases short and J 5 bases short, with 13 bases between. This CDR3 has 14 residues. Germline loops: CDR1 MNHEY, CDR2 SMNVEV (reference sequence). The CDR3, as DNA: TGTGCCAGCAGCCCAGGGGAGAGGAATGAAAAACTGTTTTTT. Its protein product is CASSPGERNEKLFF. The full variable domain, in which reference TRBV27 and TRBJ1-4 provide the parts outside the CDR3, is EAQVTQNPRYLITVTGKKLTVTCSQNMNHEYMSWYRQDPGLGLRQIYYSMNVEVTDKGDVPEGYKVSRKEKRNFPLILESPSPNQTSLYFCASSPGERNEKLFFGSGTQLSVL.

The chain joins TRBV5-1 to TRBJ2-1; 9 bases are shared with TRBD1. The CDR3 length is 15 residues. Per the germline V gene, CDR1 is SGHRS and CDR2 is YFSETQ. V was clipped by 4 bases and J by 4 bases; unmatched bases: 6. CDR3 loop: CASSLGTGRYNEQFF. The DNA for the CDR3 is TGCGCCAGCAGCCTGGGGACAGGGAGATACAATGAGCAGTTCTTC.

This clonotype was seen a few times. The CDR3 DNA is TGTGCCAGCAGCGAACGCCACCCTCCCTATGGCTACACCTTC. This translates into CASSERHPPYGYTF. The chain recombines TRBV7-6 with TRBJ1-2; D ambiguous. The CDR3 contains 14 residues. Trimming took off 5 bases at V and 4 bases at J, with 14 bases between the two ends. Germline V lookup: CDR1 SGHVS, CDR2 FNYEAQ.

This chain joins TRBV4-3 and TRBJ1-4; no firm D call. The CDR3 extends over 15 amino acids. Between the trimmed V and J ends, which lost 0 bases and 4 bases, there was a span of 9 bases. Per the germline V gene, CDR1 is LGHNA and CDR2 is YSLEER. CDR3 coding DNA: TGCGCCAGCAGCCAAGACTTATTGTTTAATGAAAAACTGTTTTTT. The encoded protein is CASSQDLLFNEKLFF.

This clonotype came up a few times. The genes are TRBV29-1 and TRBJ1-5; D is uncertain. CDR1 is SQVTM, CDR2 ANQGSEA, per germline. With 4 bases removed from V and 1 base from J, the gap between germline ends came to 11 bases. There are 14 residues in the CDR3. The CDR3 protein is CSVGLGSSNQPQHF. In DNA form, the CDR3 reads TGCAGCGTTGGGTTGGGGTCGAGCAATCAGCCCCAGCATTTT. The entire variable domain, with the rest obtained from reference TRBV29-1 and TRBJ1-5, is as follows: SAVISQKPSRDICQRGTSLTIQCQVDSQVTMMFWYRQQPGQSLTLIATANQGSEATYESGFVIDKFPISRPNLTFSTLTVSNMSPEDSSIYLCSVGLGSSNQPQHFGDGTRLSIL.

The CDR3 sequence: CASSLAWTAEQFF. CDR3 bases: TGTGCCAGCAGCTTAGCGTGGACGGCTGAGCAGTTCTTC. V gene TRBV7-9 combines with J gene TRBJ2-1; no definite D call. V was clipped by 0 bases and J by 9 bases, with 9 bases between them. This CDR3 is 13 amino acids long. Germline-derived CDR1 and CDR2 are SEHNR and FQNEAQ (reference sequence).

This clonotype was seen a handful of times. The rearrangement joins TRBV20-1 to TRBJ1-5; 11 bases are shared with TRBD1. From germline, CDR1 is DFQATT and CDR2 SNEGSKA (reference sequence). Unmatched junction bases numbered 4, after V lost 6 bases and J lost 6 bases. This CDR3 is built from 13 residues. CDR3 in amino acids: CSADRGPGQPQHF. In DNA form, the CDR3 reads TGCAGTGCGGACAGGGGGCCTGGTCAGCCCCAGCATTTT.

This clonotype showed up just a few times. This sequence joins TRBV2 and TRBJ2-3; D is perhaps TRBD2 (7 bases). The CDR3 length is 15 residues. Germline CDR1 is SNHLY and CDR2 is FYNNEI. The V gene lost 4 bases and the J gene lost 4 bases, with 15 bases spanning the gap. CDR3 bases: TGTGCCAGCAGTGTCGCGGGGGCCTGGGCAGATACGCAGTATTTT. Protein product: CASSVAGAWADTQYF.

This clonotype was found many times. The chain is built from TRBV12-3 or TRBV12-4 and TRBJ2-7, with 7 positions matching TRBD1. CDR3 length: 15 residues. J lost 1 base, V lost 6 bases, and 9 bases had no gene match. The CDR3 spells CASSRQGLLSYEQYF. The CDR3, as DNA: TGTGCCAGCAGCAGACAGGGCCTACTTTCCTACGAGCAGTACTTC.

The chain uses TRBV3-1 and TRBJ2-1; no reliable D call. The CDR3 runs 16 residues. Germline V gene data show CDR1 as LGHDT and CDR2 as YNNKEL (reference sequence). Trimming removed 4 bases from V and 0 bases from J, with 13 bases in between. The CDR3 reads CASSPLWSSSYNEQFF. The CDR3 nucleotides read TGTGCCAGCAGCCCCTTATGGTCGAGCTCCTACAATGAGCAGTTCTTC.

This clonotype has only a few counts. The rearrangement links TRBV10-1 to TRBJ2-1, with 8 bases matching TRBD2. The V and J ends lost 2 bases and 4 bases, in that order; junction bases with no gene match: 7. Germline V gene sequence: CDR1 WNHNN, CDR2 SYGVQD (reference sequence). The length of the CDR3 is 16 residues. CDR3 sequence: CASSENPSGPYNEQFF. The CDR3 DNA follows: TGCGCCAGCAGTGAGAATCCTAGCGGGCCATACAATGAGCAGTTCTTC.

The chain recombines TRBV3-1 with TRBJ2-1, with 9 bases that match TRBD2. V gave up 0 bases and J gave up 4 bases; unmatched junction bases: 4. Germline V gene sequence: CDR1 LGHDT, CDR2 YNNKEL (reference sequence). CDR3 length: 16 amino acids. The CDR3, as DNA: TGTGCCAGCAGCCAAGACCGCGGGGGGGCGTACAATGAGCAGTTCTTC. The encoded protein is CASSQDRGGAYNEQFF.

The genes are TRBV4-3 and TRBJ1-1, with D unresolved. Germline V gene sequence: CDR1 LGHNA, CDR2 YSLEER. Between the trimmed V and J ends, which lost 0 bases and 1 base, there was a span of 9 bases. CDR3 size: 15 residues. CDR3 bases: TGCGCCAGCAGCCAAGATGAGGAGCCGAACACTGAAGCTTTCTTT. It specifies CASSQDEEPNTEAFF.